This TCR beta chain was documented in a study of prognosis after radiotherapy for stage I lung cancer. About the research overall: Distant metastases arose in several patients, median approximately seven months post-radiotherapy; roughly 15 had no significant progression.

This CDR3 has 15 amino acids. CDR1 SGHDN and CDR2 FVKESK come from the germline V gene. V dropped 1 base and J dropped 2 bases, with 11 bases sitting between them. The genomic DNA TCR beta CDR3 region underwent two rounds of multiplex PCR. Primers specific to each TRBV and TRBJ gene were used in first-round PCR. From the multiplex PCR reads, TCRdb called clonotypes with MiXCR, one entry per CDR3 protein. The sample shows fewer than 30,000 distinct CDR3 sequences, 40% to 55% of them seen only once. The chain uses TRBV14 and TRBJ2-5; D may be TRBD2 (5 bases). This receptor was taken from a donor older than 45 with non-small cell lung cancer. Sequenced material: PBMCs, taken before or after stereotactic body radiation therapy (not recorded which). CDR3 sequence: CASSQGTYYQETQYF. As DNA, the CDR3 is TGTGCCAGCAGCCAAGGGACTTACTATCAAGAGACCCAGTACTTC.